This TCR beta chain was captured in a study of blood T cell repertoires in COVID-19. Across the study: Specimens from acute and convalescent COVID-19 originated in the United States, Italy and Spain. The cDNA or gDNA used as material had been derived from T cells, B-cell-depleted T cells, or PBMCs.

Germline V gene data show CDR1 as SGHNT and CDR2 as YYREEE (reference sequence). V dropped 5 bases and J dropped 10 bases, with 13 bases sitting between them. This CDR3 region has 12 residues. Authors' processing steps: Estimates of nucleated cell counts were drawn from the amplification of reference gene primers. Only in-frame clones appear in the TCRdb table, and some are missing; sequencing was by immunoSEQ multiplex PCR. V and J calls and clone size follow that table, whereas D and trimming were derived from the DNA. The data show tens of thousands of clones, approximately 83% seen once. Source material: peripheral blood. The V gene is TRBV5-4, the J gene TRBJ2-1; D is undetermined. This receptor was taken from a woman in her sixties with acute or convalescent COVID-19. CDR3 coding DNA: TGTGCCAGCAGTTCTCCGGGTAGCGAGCAGTTCTTC. The encoded protein is CASSSPGSEQFF.